The sequence of this T cell receptor beta chain was determined in a study of blood T cells in healthy people across ages. Regarding the study as a whole: Any conclusive comparison of naive versus antigen-experienced cells was prevented by using unsorted PBMCs.

For the second PCR, which ran for 7 to 11 cycles, a sample-barcoded 5' primer and a J-beta primer mix were used. TCRdb recomputed calls from the 5' RACE reads with MiXCR, one row per CDR3 protein. The data contain about 1.5 million distinct CDR3 sequences, less than 45% of them seen just once; the ten biggest clones take up about 3.8%. A minimum of 5 micrograms of total RNA was extracted per sample. About this clonotype itself: As yet, its antigen is unknown.

The V and J ends lost 6 bases and 5 bases respectively, with 13 bases between them. Germline lookup yields CDR1 LGHDT and CDR2 YNNKEL (reference sequence). The CDR3 is 13 amino acids. The chain is built from TRBV3-1 and TRBJ2-5; D unclear. Specimen: blood. The receptor comes from a woman younger than 30 in good health. The DNA of the CDR3 is TGTGCCAGCAGGGACGGTCGTCTGGAGACCCAGTACTTC. Its translation: CASRDGRLETQYF.